These 23 T cell receptor beta chains were all obtained from the same sample, sequenced in a study of cytomegalovirus exposure and HLA in healthy donors. Both 60 Vbeta primers and 13 Jbeta primers went into the PCR. The data were produced by immunoSEQ multiplex PCR, yet TCRdb's version contains in-frame clones alone and is incomplete. The sample has about 180,000 clones, around 80% seen once. Material: PBMCs. These receptor sequences come from a woman in her fifties or sixties in good health and CMV-seropositive.

The chain recombines TRBV6-5 with TRBJ1-6; 7 positions match TRBD1. J lost 9 bases, V lost 4 bases, and 6 bases had no gene match. CDR1 is MNHEY, CDR2 SVGAGI, per germline. The length of the CDR3 is 14 residues. The CDR3 DNA reads TGTGCCAGCAGTTCTCAACAGGGGAGTTCACCCCTCCACTTT. This encodes CASSSQQGSSPLHF.

The chain has TRBV7-2 and TRBJ1-5; 9 bases align to TRBD1. This CDR3 has 15 amino acids. Trimming removed 5 bases from V and 5 bases from J; junction bases left unmatched: 7. CDR1 is SGHTA and CDR2 is FQGNSA in the germline V gene. CDR3 DNA sequence: TGTGCCAGCAGCACCAGGACAGGGGCCGATCAGCCCCAGCATTTT. This encodes CASSTRTGADQPQHF.

The chain is built from TRBV19 and TRBJ2-2, with TRBD2 identical over 7 bases. The CDR3 is 16 residues long. Germline V lookup: CDR1 LNHDA, CDR2 SQIVND (reference sequence). Trimming removed 5 bases from V and 4 bases from J; junction bases left unmatched: 10. CDR3 in amino acids: CASSLLGSGITGELFF. The CDR3, as DNA: TGTGCCAGTAGTCTCTTAGGAAGCGGGATCACCGGGGAGCTGTTTTTT.

J is TRBJ2-5 and V is TRBV30; 8 nucleotides line up with TRBD1. The CDR3 covers 13 residues. Germline V gene lookup returns CDR1 GTSNPN and CDR2 SVGIG (reference sequence). After removal of 5 bases from V and 11 bases from J, the junction contained 13 bases not matched to a gene. The CDR3 is CAWDSWSDRVQYF. The CDR3 coding sequence is TGTGCCTGGGACTCCTGGTCGGACAGGGTGCAGTACTTC.

This clone has a handful of counts. The chain recombines TRBV2 with TRBJ2-7, with 10 bases matching TRBD2. Per the germline V gene, CDR1 is SNHLY and CDR2 is FYNNEI. This CDR3 is built from 17 residues. V dropped 7 bases and J dropped 6; count of bases not matched to a gene: 18. The CDR3 bases are TGTGCCAGCACACCCTATTCTTCAGCGGGAGGGCCCGCCGAGCAGTACTTC. Its translation is CASTPYSSAGGPAEQYF.

The sample holds a few counts of this clone. This chain uses TRBV30 with TRBJ2-1, with 7 bases matching TRBD2. The ends lost 5 bases at V and 5 bases at J; junction bases unmatched: 12. This CDR3 is built from 15 residues. CDR1 is GTSNPN and CDR2 is SVGIG in the germline V gene (reference sequence). CDR3 loop: CAWVGIGGRDNEQFF. CDR3 DNA sequence: TGTGCCTGGGTGGGTATCGGCGGGAGAGACAATGAGCAGTTCTTC. Based on the CDR3 plus reference TRBV30 and TRBJ2-1, the full variable domain is SQTIHQWPATLVQPVGSPLSLECTVEGTSNPNLYWYRQAAGRGLQLLFYSVGIGQISSEVPQNLSASRPQDRQFILSSKKLLLSDSGFYLCAWVGIGGRDNEQFFGPGTRLTVL.

V and J are TRBV18 and TRBJ1-5, with D tentatively TRBD1 (6 bases). The CDR3 has 14 residues. Between the trimmed V and J ends, which lost 3 bases and 8 bases, there was a span of 14 bases. Germline values: CDR1 KGHSH, CDR2 LQKENI. This CDR3 reads CASSPGQPSEPQHF. The CDR3 bases are TGTGCCAGCTCACCTGGACAGCCCAGTGAGCCCCAGCATTTT.

The rearrangement joins TRBV7-2 to TRBJ1-6, with a weak D call TRBD1 (5 bases). V was shortened by 1 base and J by 5 bases, with 12 bases between the two germline ends. This CDR3 region has 16 residues. CDR1 and CDR2 (germline): SGHTA, FQGNSA. CDR3 sequence reads: CASSLVPRVDNSPLHF. Written as DNA, the CDR3 is TGTGCCAGCAGCTTAGTTCCCAGGGTTGATAATTCACCCCTCCACTTT.

This chain links TRBV30 with TRBJ2-7; 10 nucleotides align to TRBD1. The germline CDR1 and CDR2 sequences are GTSNPN and SVGIG (reference sequence). V lost 2 bases and J lost 5; bases outside the gene matches: 6. The CDR3 has 14 amino acids. CDR3 residues: CAWSTDRGLNEQYF. The CDR3, as DNA: TGTGCCTGGAGTACAGACAGGGGGCTAAACGAGCAGTACTTC.

V gene TRBV5-1 combines with J gene TRBJ1-1; 11 bases line up with TRBD1. This CDR3 region has 14 residues. CDR1 is SGHRS and CDR2 is YFSETQ in the germline V gene. V trimming: 4 bases; J trimming: 4 bases; junction bases outside the gene matches: 3. CDR3 DNA: TGCGCCAGCAGCCGCGGACAGGGGGCCACTGAAGCTTTCTTT. The encoded protein is CASSRGQGATEAFF.

This clone has only a few counts. This chain uses TRBV7-9 with TRBJ2-5, with TRBD2 matching 8 bases. The germline V gene has CDR1 SEHNR and CDR2 FQNEAQ (reference sequence). After removal of 7 bases from V and 7 bases from J, the junction contained 2 bases not matched to a gene. The CDR3 has 11 residues. The CDR3 spells CASIRGGTQYF. CDR3 in DNA: TGTGCCAGCATCCGGGGGGGGACCCAGTACTTC.

This sequence joins TRBV28 and TRBJ2-3; possible D gene TRBD2, 7 bases. CDR3 length equals 14 residues. V dropped 8 bases and J dropped 1 base, with 13 bases sitting between them. CDR1 MDHEN and CDR2 SYDVKM come from the germline V gene. The CDR3 protein is CASHEGGGTDTQYF. Here the CDR3 DNA reads TGTGCCAGCCACGAGGGGGGGGGCACAGATACGCAGTATTTT.

The CDR3 coding sequence is TGCGCCAGCAGCATATTACAGGGGGCAGGGACCGGGGAGCTGTTTTTT. Translation gives CASSILQGAGTGELFF. The rearrangement links TRBV5-1 to TRBJ2-2; 9 bases are a match to TRBD1. The V and J ends lost 4 bases and 5 bases, in that order; junction bases with no gene match: 9. This CDR3 is 16 amino acids long. Germline CDR1 SGHRS, CDR2 YFSETQ. Full variable domain (remainder filled in from reference TRBV5-1 and TRBJ2-2): KAGVTQTPRYLIKTRGQQVTLSCSPISGHRSVSWYQQTPGQGLQFLFEYFSETQRNKGNFPGRFSGRQFSNSRSEMNVSTLELGDSALYLCASSILQGAGTGELFFGEGSRLTVL.

J is TRBJ1-1 and V is TRBV6-5; D not resolved. Germline loops: CDR1 MNHEY, CDR2 SVGAGI. V gave up 3 bases and J gave up 6 bases, with 11 bases separating them. This CDR3 comprises 13 residues. CDR3 sequence: CASSYGSGSEAFF. In DNA form, the CDR3 reads TGTGCCAGCAGTTATGGTAGCGGCTCTGAAGCTTTCTTT.

This chain links TRBV4-3 with TRBJ1-1; TRBD1 aligns across 7 bases. The V gene's germline CDR1 is LGHNA and CDR2 YSLEER. This CDR3 region has 13 residues. Unmatched junction bases numbered 8, after V lost 2 bases and J lost 11 bases. CDR3 nucleotide sequence: TGCGCCAGCAGCCAACTCTATAGGGGGCAGGCTTTCTTT. Translating it yields CASSQLYRGQAFF.

The chain carries TRBV2 and TRBJ2-5, with D possibly TRBD1 on 6 matching bases. Looked up from germline, CDR1 is SNHLY and CDR2 is FYNNEI. CDR3 size: 13 residues. Trimming left V 8 bases short and J 9 bases short, with 19 bases between. The CDR3 nucleotides are TGTGCCAGCCAGCGACAGGACCCCTCGGCCCAGTACTTC. Translated: CASQRQDPSAQYF.

The J gene is TRBJ2-7, the V gene TRBV28; D uncertain. Trimming took off 6 bases at V and 7 bases at J, with 13 bases between the two ends. The CDR3 totals 12 residues. From germline, CDR1 is MDHEN and CDR2 SYDVKM. As DNA, the CDR3 is TGTGCCAGCAGAGAAGCTCAGAGGGAGCAGTACTTC. The encoded protein is CASREAQREQYF.

This clone was observed a few times. The chain joins TRBV30 to TRBJ1-6; 7 bases are a match to TRBD1. The V gene's germline CDR1 is GTSNPN and CDR2 SVGIG (reference sequence). This CDR3 contains 14 residues. V shed 0 bases, J shed 9 bases, and the junction held 5 bases outside the gene matches. CDR3 coding DNA: TGTGCCTGGAGTGTACACAGGGGTGGTTCACCCCTCCACTTT. It specifies CAWSVHRGGSPLHF.

This clone was detected a few times. The same CDR3 also results from other DNA sequences found in this sample. The chain links TRBV28 to TRBJ1-1, with 7 bases that match TRBD1. The length of the CDR3 is 15 residues. The V gene's germline CDR1 is MDHEN and CDR2 SYDVKM. V shed 1 base and J 2 bases; nucleotides not matched to a gene: 4. This chain's CDR3 is CASSLSGTANTEAFF. Here the CDR3 DNA reads TGTGCCAGCAGTTTATCGGGGACAGCAAACACTGAAGCTTTCTTT.

The gene calls are TRBV4-2 and TRBJ1-2, with TRBD1 matching over 7 bases. The germline CDR1 and CDR2 sequences are LGHNA and YNFKEQ. There are 15 residues in the CDR3. V lost 3 bases to trimming and J lost 4 bases; unmatched junction nucleotides: 8. DNA of the CDR3: TGTGCCAGCAGCCAGGGGGAAGGGACAGCCTATGGCTACACCTTC. It codes for CASSQGEGTAYGYTF.

The genes are TRBV19 and TRBJ1-5, with a possible D match to TRBD1 (6 bases). Germline CDR1 and CDR2: LNHDA and SQIVND (reference sequence). The length of the CDR3 is 13 residues. Deletions cut 6 bases from V and 5 bases from J, with 11 bases between. The CDR3 DNA follows: TGTGCCAGTAGAACAGGGTTCGATCAGCCCCAGCATTTT. It is translated as CASRTGFDQPQHF.

The chain recombines TRBV7-2 with TRBJ2-1, with TRBD2 matching over 10 bases. The V segment lost 4 bases and the J segment 7 bases; nucleotides outside the gene matches: 13. CDR1 and CDR2 (germline): SGHTA, FQGNSA. The CDR3 totals 17 residues. CDR3 DNA sequence: TGTGCCAGCAGCTCTCGGACTAGCGGAGGGGGGTGGAATGAGCAGTTCTTC. It is translated as CASSSRTSGGGWNEQFF.

The sample holds a few counts of this clone. V and J are TRBV5-1 and TRBJ1-3; TRBD1 matches at 9 bases. The CDR3 spans 15 residues. CDR1 SGHRS and CDR2 YFSETQ come from the germline V gene. Trimming removed 3 bases from V and 7 bases from J; junction bases left unmatched: 8. The CDR3 sequence is CASSSTGGEWNTIYF. In DNA form, the CDR3 reads TGCGCCAGCAGCTCGACAGGGGGAGAGTGGAACACCATATATTTT.